Listed here are 5 T cell receptor beta chains from one sample, sequenced in a study of beta chain features in type 1 diabetes. Since all of the isolated RNA was reverse transcribed, expressed TCRB transcripts were what got sequenced. Assay used: immunoSEQ multiplex PCR; TCRdb lists only in-frame clones, some missing. This table holds hundreds of thousands of clones, about 63% found once. Material for sequencing was naive CD4+ T cells from blood. The origin of the receptors is a man aged 30-40 years in good health.

The rearrangement links TRBV25-1 to TRBJ2-5; D is perhaps TRBD2 (6 bases). This CDR3 contains 13 residues. Between the trimmed V and J ends, which lost 7 bases and 2 bases, there was a span of 11 bases. Germline V gene sequence: CDR1 MGHDK, CDR2 SYGVNS. The CDR3 sequence is CASTLAHQETQYF. The DNA for the CDR3 is TGTGCCAGCACCCTAGCGCATCAAGAGACCCAGTACTTC.

The rearrangement uses TRBV7-2 and TRBJ2-6; D is undetermined. V was pared by 5 bases and J by 1 base, with 15 bases between. The CDR3 totals 17 residues. CDR1 and CDR2 (germline): SGHTA, FQGNSA. The CDR3 spells CASSAPPRPSGANVLTF. For the CDR3, the DNA is TGTGCCAGCAGCGCACCCCCTCGGCCATCTGGGGCCAACGTCCTGACTTTC.

The gene calls are TRBV5-6 and TRBJ1-2, with D unresolved. Germline CDR1 SGHDT, CDR2 YYEEEE. Trimming removed 1 base from V and 6 bases from J, with 10 bases in between. The CDR3 totals 13 residues. The CDR3 DNA follows: TGTGCCAGCAGCTTGAACGGTCCAGATGGCTACACCTTC. Its translation is CASSLNGPDGYTF.

The V call is TRBV30, the J call TRBJ2-5, with D uncertain. CDR3 length equals 12 residues. The germline V and J ends were trimmed by 3 bases and 5 bases, with 10 bases remaining between them. Germline CDR1 reads GTSNPN; CDR2 reads SVGIG (reference sequence). The CDR3 DNA is TGTGCCTGGAGGACGAGTATGGAGACCCAGTACTTC. This sequence encodes CAWRTSMETQYF.

This clone was counted only a few times. J is TRBJ2-3 and V is TRBV29-1, with 8 bases lining up with TRBD1. With V trimmed by 7 bases and J by 1 base, 7 bases remained unmatched. This CDR3 spans 14 amino acids. Germline V gene sequence: CDR1 SQVTM, CDR2 ANQGSEA. The CDR3 DNA is TGCAGCGCTCGAGGACAGGGTGGCACAGATACGCAGTATTTT. This codes for CSARGQGGTDTQYF.